This T cell receptor beta chain is from a study of cytomegalovirus exposure and HLA in healthy donors. Findings of the study overall: There were reportedly fewer N-insertions in an Asian-associated ancestry cluster than the roughly 610-donor mean, in a later analysis.

In the case of this clone: Its antigen is currently unknown.

Primers included in the PCR were 60 Vbeta and 13 Jbeta primers. In the original workflow: The authors later counted tens of millions of unique TCR beta chains, 8.5 million to 13 million of them shared. Assay: immunoSEQ multiplex PCR; the TCRdb copy retains only in-frame clones and omits some. That table furnishes V, J and clone size, whereas the DNA furnished D and trimming. The sample holds over 95,000 clones, about 70% seen once. The origin of this receptor is a human donor in good health. Sequenced material: PBMCs.

DNA of the CDR3: TGTGCCAGCAGTGAAGTGAACAGCAGCAATCAGCCCCAGCATTTT. Translated, it gives CASSEVNSSNQPQHF. The chain links TRBV6-1 to TRBJ1-5; D remains ambiguous. The V gene lost 1 base and the J gene lost 1 base, with 8 bases spanning the gap. Germline V gives CDR1 MNHNS, CDR2 SASEGT. This CDR3 region has 15 residues.